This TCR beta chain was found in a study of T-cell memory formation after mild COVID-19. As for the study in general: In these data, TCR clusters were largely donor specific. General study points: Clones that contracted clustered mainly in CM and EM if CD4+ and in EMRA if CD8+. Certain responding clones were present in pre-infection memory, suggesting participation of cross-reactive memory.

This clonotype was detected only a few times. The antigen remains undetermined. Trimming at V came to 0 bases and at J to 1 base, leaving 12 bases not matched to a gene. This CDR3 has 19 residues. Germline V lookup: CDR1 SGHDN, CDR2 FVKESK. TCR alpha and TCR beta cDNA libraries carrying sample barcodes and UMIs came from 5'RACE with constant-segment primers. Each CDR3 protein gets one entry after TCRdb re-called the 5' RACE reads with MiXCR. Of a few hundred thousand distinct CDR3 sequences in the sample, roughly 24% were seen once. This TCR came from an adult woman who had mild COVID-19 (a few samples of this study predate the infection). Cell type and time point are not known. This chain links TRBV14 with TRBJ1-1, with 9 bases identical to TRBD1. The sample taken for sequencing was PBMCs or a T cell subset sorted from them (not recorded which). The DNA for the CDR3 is TGTGCCAGCAGCCAAGATTCATACGCAACAGGGGGCTCGAACACTGAAGCTTTCTTT. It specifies CASSQDSYATGGSNTEAFF.